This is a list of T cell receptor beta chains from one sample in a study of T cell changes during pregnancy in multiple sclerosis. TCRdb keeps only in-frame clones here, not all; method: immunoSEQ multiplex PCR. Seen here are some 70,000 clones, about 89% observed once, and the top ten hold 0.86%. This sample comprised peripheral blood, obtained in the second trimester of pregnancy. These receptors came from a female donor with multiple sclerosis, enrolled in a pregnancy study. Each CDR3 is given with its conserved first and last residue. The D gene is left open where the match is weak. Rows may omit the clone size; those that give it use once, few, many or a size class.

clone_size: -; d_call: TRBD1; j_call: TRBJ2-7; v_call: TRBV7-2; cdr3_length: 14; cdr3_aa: CASSSSGTGGKQYF; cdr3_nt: TGTGCCAGCAGCAGCTCCGGGACAGGGGGGAAGCAGTACTTC
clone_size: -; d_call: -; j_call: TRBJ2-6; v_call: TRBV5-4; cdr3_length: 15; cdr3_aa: CASSEQNSGANVLTF; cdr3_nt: TGTGCCAGCAGCGAACAAAACTCTGGGGCCAACGTCCTGACTTTC
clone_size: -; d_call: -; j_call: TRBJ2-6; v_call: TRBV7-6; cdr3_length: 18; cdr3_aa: CASSPYAGINSGANVLTF; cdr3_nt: TGTGCCAGCAGCCCTTACGCGGGGATAAACTCTGGGGCCAACGTCCTGACTTTC
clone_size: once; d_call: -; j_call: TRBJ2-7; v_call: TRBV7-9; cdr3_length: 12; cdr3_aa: CASSSPPSEQYF; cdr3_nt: TGTGCCAGCAGCTCCCCTCCGAGTGAGCAGTACTTC
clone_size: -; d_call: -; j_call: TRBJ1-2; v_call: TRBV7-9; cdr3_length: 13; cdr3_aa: CASSATGFYGYTF; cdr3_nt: TGTGCCAGCAGCGCGACAGGATTCTATGGCTACACCTTC
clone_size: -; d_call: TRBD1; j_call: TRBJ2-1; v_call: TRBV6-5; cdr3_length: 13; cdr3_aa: CASSYGTGFEQFF; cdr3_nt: TGTGCCAGCAGTTACGGGACAGGGTTCGAGCAGTTCTTC
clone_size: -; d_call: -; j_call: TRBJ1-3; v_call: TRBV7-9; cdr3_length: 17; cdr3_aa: CASSPPGLSQSGNTIYF; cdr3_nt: TGTGCCAGCAGCCCCCCGGGACTGTCCCAGTCTGGAAACACCATATATTTT
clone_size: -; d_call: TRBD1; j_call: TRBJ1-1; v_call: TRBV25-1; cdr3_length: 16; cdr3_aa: CASSERGRQGSREAFF; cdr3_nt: TGTGCCAGCAGTGAAAGGGGGAGACAGGGGTCAAGGGAAGCTTTCTTT
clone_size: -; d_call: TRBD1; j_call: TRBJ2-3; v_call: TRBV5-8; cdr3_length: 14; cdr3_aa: CASSFVSGGDTQYF; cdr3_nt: TGTGCCAGCAGCTTTGTTTCAGGGGGCGATACGCAGTATTTT
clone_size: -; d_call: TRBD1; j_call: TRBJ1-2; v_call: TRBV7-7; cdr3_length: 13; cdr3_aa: CASATGTGDGYTF; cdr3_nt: TGTGCCAGCGCTACAGGCACAGGGGATGGCTACACCTTC
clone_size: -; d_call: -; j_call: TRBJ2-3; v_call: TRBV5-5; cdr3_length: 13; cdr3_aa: CASSLGHTDTQYF; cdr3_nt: TGTGCCAGCAGCCTAGGACACACAGATACGCAGTATTTT
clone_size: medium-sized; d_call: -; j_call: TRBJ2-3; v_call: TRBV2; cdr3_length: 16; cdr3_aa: CASSENPYSSTDTQYF; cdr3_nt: TGTGCCAGCAGTGAAAACCCCTACTCGTCCACAGATACGCAGTATTTT
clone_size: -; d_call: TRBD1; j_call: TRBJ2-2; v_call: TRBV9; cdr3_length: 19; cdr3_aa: CASSVPRGPRDRASGELFF; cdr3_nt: TGTGCCAGCAGCGTTCCGAGAGGCCCCCGGGACAGGGCGTCCGGGGAGCTGTTTTTT
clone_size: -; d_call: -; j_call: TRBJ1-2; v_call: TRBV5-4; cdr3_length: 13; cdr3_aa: CASSLDRVYGYTF; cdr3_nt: TGTGCCAGCAGCTTGGACAGGGTATATGGCTACACCTTC
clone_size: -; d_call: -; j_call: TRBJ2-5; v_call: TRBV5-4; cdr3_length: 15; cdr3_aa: CASSLAYPMSETQYF; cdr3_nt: TGTGCCAGCAGCTTGGCCTACCCGATGTCAGAGACCCAGTACTTC
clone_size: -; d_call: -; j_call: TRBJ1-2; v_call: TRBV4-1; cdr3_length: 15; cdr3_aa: CASSQNDRPFYGYTF; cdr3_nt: TGCGCCAGCAGCCAGAACGACAGACCATTCTATGGCTACACCTTC
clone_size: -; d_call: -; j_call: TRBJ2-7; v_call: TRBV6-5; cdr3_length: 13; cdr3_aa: CASRMNGVYEQYF; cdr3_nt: TGTGCCAGCAGAATGAACGGGGTATACGAGCAGTACTTC
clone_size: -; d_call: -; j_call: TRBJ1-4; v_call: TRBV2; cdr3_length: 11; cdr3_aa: CASAEGEKLFF; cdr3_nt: TGTGCCAGCGCTGAGGGTGAAAAACTGTTTTTT
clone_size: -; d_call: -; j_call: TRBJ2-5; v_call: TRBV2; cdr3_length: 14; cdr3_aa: CASSEALGRGTQYF; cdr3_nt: TGTGCCAGCAGTGAAGCGCTAGGCCGCGGGACCCAGTACTTC
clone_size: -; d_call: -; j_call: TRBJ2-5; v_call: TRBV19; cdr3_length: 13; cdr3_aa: CASRADGQETQYF; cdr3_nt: TGTGCCAGTAGGGCAGACGGGCAAGAGACCCAGTACTTC
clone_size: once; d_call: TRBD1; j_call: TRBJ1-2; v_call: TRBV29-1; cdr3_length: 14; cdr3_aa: CSVYGTGGGYGYTF; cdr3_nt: TGCAGCGTTTATGGGACAGGGGGCGGCTATGGCTACACCTTC
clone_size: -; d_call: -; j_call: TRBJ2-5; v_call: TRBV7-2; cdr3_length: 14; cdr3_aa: CASSLGQTQETQYF; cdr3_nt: TGTGCCAGCAGCTTAGGACAGACACAAGAGACCCAGTACTTC
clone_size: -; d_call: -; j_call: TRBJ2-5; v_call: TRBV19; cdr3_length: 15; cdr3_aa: CASSIVGAGQETQYF; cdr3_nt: TGTGCCAGTAGTATAGTAGGTGCAGGGCAAGAGACCCAGTACTTC
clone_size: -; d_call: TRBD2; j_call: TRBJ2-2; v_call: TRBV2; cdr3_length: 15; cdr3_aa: CASIGLAGNTGELFF; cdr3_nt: TGTGCCAGCATCGGACTAGCGGGGAACACCGGGGAGCTGTTTTTT
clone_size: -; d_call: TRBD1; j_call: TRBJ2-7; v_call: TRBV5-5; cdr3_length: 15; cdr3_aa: CASSWETGLAYEQYF; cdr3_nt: TGTGCCAGCAGCTGGGAGACAGGGTTAGCCTACGAGCAGTACTTC
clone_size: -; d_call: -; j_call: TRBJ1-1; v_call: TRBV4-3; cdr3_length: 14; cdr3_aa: CASSQAQGNTEAFF; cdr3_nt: TGCGCCAGCAGCCAAGCACAGGGTAACACTGAAGCTTTCTTT
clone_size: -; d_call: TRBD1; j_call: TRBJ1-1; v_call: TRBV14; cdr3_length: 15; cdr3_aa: CASSQKTGGNTEAFF; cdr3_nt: TGTGCCAGCAGCCAAAAGACAGGGGGGAATACTGAAGCTTTCTTT
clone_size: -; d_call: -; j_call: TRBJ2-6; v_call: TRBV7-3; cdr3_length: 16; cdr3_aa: CASSLKIGAGANVLTF; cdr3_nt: TGTGCCAGCAGCTTAAAAATAGGGGCTGGGGCCAACGTCCTGACTTTC
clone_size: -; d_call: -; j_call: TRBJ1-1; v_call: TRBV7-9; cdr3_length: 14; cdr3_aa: CASSPRTGSLEAFF; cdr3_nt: TGTGCCAGCAGCCCACGGACCGGGAGCCTTGAAGCTTTCTTT
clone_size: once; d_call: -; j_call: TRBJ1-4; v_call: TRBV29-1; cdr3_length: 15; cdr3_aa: CSVRVRLTINEKLFF; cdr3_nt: TGCAGCGTCAGGGTCCGCCTTACCATTAATGAAAAACTGTTTTTT
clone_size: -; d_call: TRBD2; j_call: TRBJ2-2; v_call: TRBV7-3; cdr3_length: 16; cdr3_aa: CASSYPGGGGTGELFF; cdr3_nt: TGTGCCAGCAGCTACCCCGGCGGGGGAGGCACCGGGGAGCTGTTTTTT
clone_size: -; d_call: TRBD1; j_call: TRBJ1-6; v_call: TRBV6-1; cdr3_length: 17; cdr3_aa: CASSGILPGQVTSPLHF; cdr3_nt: TGTGCCAGCAGTGGAATCCTGCCGGGACAGGTCACTTCACCCCTCCACTTT
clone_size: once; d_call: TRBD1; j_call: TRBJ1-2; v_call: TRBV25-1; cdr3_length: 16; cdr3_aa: CASRGQGARGNYGYTF; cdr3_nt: TGTGCCAGCAGAGGACAGGGGGCTCGGGGTAACTATGGCTACACCTTC
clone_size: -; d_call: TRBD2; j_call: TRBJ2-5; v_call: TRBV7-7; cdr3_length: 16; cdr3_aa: CASSLVSSGGQETQYF; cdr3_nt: TGTGCTAGCAGCTTAGTTAGTAGCGGGGGCCAAGAGACCCAGTACTTC
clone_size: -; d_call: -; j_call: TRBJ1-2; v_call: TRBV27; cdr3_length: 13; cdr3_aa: CASSFRGGYGYTF; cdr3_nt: TGTGCCAGCAGTTTTCGGGGAGGCTATGGCTACACCTTC
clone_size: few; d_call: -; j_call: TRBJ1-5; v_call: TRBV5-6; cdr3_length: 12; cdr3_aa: CASSLVNQPQHF; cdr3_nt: TGTGCCAGCAGCCTTGTCAATCAGCCCCAGCATTTT
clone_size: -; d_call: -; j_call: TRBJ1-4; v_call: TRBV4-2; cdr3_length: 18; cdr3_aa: CASSQGGPGSLLNEKLFF; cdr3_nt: TGTGCCAGCAGCCAAGGTGGGCCAGGATCTCTCCTAAATGAAAAACTGTTTTTT